The present TCR beta chain was sequenced within a study of human T cells and chemical hapten exposure. Study-wide background: Throughout the roughly 26-week study, diphenylcyclopropenone was applied weekly to the patients' scalps.

Time point specified: pre-sensitization, week 0. Sample treatment: therapeutic diphenylcyclopropenone sensitization with weekly scalp DPC. Blood collection happened ahead of applying each patch test. Study results and caveats: Healthy people's immune response may differ from that of the donors, who had alopecia.

Germline V lookup: CDR1 SGHTA, CDR2 FQGNSA. This CDR3 contains 12 residues. With 5 bases removed from V and 4 bases from J, the gap between germline ends came to 7 bases. This clonotype was detected many times. Its antigen is not known. TCRdb reprocessed the RACE reads with MiXCR, giving one entry per CDR3 protein. The table has more than 300,000 distinct CDR3 sequences, about 5.4% seen once. Sequenced here: whole blood, sampled in connection with sensitization to the hapten diphenylcyclopropenone (DPC). The receptor was derived from a woman aged 18 to 35 with alopecia areata. Some clones in this sample may be carry-over from other donors' samples. The rearrangement uses TRBV7-2 and TRBJ2-3; D remains ambiguous. In DNA form, the CDR3 reads TGTGCCAGCAGCCATGGGCCAGATACGCAGTATTTT. The encoded protein is CASSHGPDTQYF.